A single sample is the source of the 8 T cell receptor beta chains below, sequenced in a study of cytomegalovirus exposure and HLA in healthy donors. Primers for the PCR totalled 60 Vbeta and 13 Jbeta. Profiling relied on immunoSEQ multiplex PCR, and the TCRdb table lists in-frame clones only, not all of them. The sample lists around 150,000 clones; approximately 80% were seen once. Sequencing used PBMCs. These receptors were collected from a man in his forties in good health and CMV-seronegative.

The chain employs TRBV5-1 and TRBJ2-2; D call uncertain. V was trimmed by 2 bases and J by 6 bases, leaving 8 bases between them. Germline-derived CDR1 and CDR2 are SGHRS and YFSETQ. This CDR3 spans 13 amino acids. CDR3 nucleotide sequence: TGCGCCAGCAGCTTACCGGTGTCCGGGGAGCTGTTTTTT. Translating it yields CASSLPVSGELFF.

This clone has just one count. The chain has TRBV19 and TRBJ1-6, with TRBD1 matching over 7 bases. The CDR3 has 14 residues. Unmatched junction bases numbered 6, after V lost 8 bases and J lost 5 bases. CDR1 is LNHDA and CDR2 is SQIVND in the germline V gene (reference sequence). The CDR3 nucleotides are TGTGCCAGTGGGTTGGGACAGAATAATTCACCCCTCCACTTT. This gives the protein CASGLGQNNSPLHF.

This rearrangement joins TRBV7-2 to TRBJ1-4, with D hard to call. The germline V gene encodes CDR1 SGHTA and CDR2 FQGNSA. V dropped 0 bases and J dropped 0 bases, with 5 bases sitting between them. This CDR3 is 15 amino acids long. CDR3 DNA: TGTGCCAGCAGCTTAGCAGCATCAACTAATGAAAAACTGTTTTTT. As protein: CASSLAASTNEKLFF.

The V gene is TRBV6-1, the J gene TRBJ2-3; 8 nucleotides line up with TRBD1. The CDR3 is 16 amino acids. In germline, CDR1 is MNHNS, CDR2 SASEGT. V shed 2 bases, J shed 1 base, and the junction held 5 bases outside the gene matches. As DNA, the CDR3 is TGTGCCAGCAGTGAAACGCCGGGACAGGGCACAGATACGCAGTATTTT. The encoded protein is CASSETPGQGTDTQYF.

This chain joins TRBV6-1 and TRBJ1-5; 8 bases are a match to TRBD1. From germline, CDR1 is MNHNS and CDR2 SASEGT. The CDR3 loop spans 16 amino acids. J was trimmed by 4 bases and V by 4 bases; bases with no gene match: 9. CDR3 amino acids: CASSVYLGQGNQPQHF. In nucleotides, the CDR3 is TGTGCCAGCAGTGTTTATTTAGGACAGGGTAATCAGCCCCAGCATTTT.

The gene calls are TRBV4-1 and TRBJ2-5; 7 nucleotides match TRBD2. This CDR3 has 16 amino acids. The germline CDR1 and CDR2 sequences are MGHRA and YSYEKL. Unmatched junction bases numbered 14, after V lost 5 bases and J lost 5 bases. The CDR3 is CASSELTGGGWETQYF. Here the CDR3 DNA reads TGCGCCAGCAGCGAATTGACTGGGGGAGGGTGGGAGACCCAGTACTTC.

The chain employs TRBV6-1 and TRBJ2-7; no definite D call. This CDR3 is 13 amino acids long. CDR1 MNHNS and CDR2 SASEGT come from the germline V gene. Trimming left V 6 bases short and J 4 bases short, with 13 bases between. In DNA form, the CDR3 reads TGTGCCAGCAGGAACCCCTTACAGTACGAGCAGTACTTC. Translation: CASRNPLQYEQYF.

This chain uses TRBV5-5 with TRBJ2-7, with 11 bases identical to TRBD2. V lost 3 bases, J lost 3 bases, and 17 bases stayed unmatched. Germline CDR1 reads SGHKS; CDR2 reads YYEKEE (reference sequence). The CDR3 has 19 amino acids. The CDR3 nucleotides read TGTGCCAGCAGCTACCCTCGAATAGCGGGAGGGATAATGCTCTACGAGCAGTACTTC. Translation gives CASSYPRIAGGIMLYEQYF.